This TCR beta chain originates from a study of T cell clones after liver transplantation. Study as a whole: TCRbeta sequencing after a pre-transplant mixed lymphocyte reaction identified graft-donor-reactive clones, later tracked in post-transplant blood.

As for this clone: The target antigen is unknown.

Measured with immunoSEQ multiplex PCR; TCRdb has only the in-frame clones, and not every one. The repertoire holds some 59,000 clones, with about 70% as singletons. Thawed unstimulated PBMCs were FACS-sorted by CD3, CD4 and CD8 into two populations. Germline CDR1 is WSHSY and CDR2 is SAAADI. V was shortened by 7 bases and J by 6 bases, with 13 bases between the two germline ends. This CDR3 spans 13 amino acids. Findings and limits, study-wide: Post-transplant, graft-donor-reactive CD4 TCRbeta sequences in blood dropped significantly in most of the 8 subjects.

The sequence was obtained from a human patient who received a liver transplant. The T cells may come from the graft donor. The chain recombines TRBV10-2 with TRBJ2-1; D possibly corresponds to TRBD1 (6 bases). The material was CD4+ T cells from blood, obtained at the 22-month timepoint. Written as DNA, the CDR3 is TGCGCCAGCACCGAGGGGGTTCCCAATGAGCAGTTCTTC. It translates to CASTEGVPNEQFF.